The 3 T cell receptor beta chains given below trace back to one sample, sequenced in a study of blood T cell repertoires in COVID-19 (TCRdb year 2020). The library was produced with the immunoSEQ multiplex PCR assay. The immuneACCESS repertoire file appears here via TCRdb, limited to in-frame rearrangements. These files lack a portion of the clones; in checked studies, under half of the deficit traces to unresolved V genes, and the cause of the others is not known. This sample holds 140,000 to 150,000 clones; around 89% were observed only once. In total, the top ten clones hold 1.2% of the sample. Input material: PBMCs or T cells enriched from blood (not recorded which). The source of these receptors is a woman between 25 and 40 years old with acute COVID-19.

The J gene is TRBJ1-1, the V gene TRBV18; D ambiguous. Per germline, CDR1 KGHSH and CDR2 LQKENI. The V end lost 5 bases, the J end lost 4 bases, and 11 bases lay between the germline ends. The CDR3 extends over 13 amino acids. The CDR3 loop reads CASSTTGITEAFF. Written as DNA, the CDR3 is TGTGCCAGCTCAACCACCGGGATCACTGAAGCTTTCTTT. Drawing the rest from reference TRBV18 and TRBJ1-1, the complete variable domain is NAGVMQNPRHLVRRRGQEARLRCSPMKGHSHVYWYRQLPEEGLKFMVYLQKENIIDESGMPKERFSAEFPKEGPSILRIQQVVRGDSAAYFCASSTTGITEAFFGQGTRLTVV.

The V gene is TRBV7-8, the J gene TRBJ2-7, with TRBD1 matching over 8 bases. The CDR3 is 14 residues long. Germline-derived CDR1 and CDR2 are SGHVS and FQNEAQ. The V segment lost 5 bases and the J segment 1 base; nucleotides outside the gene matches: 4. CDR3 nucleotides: TGTGCCAGCAGCCGACAGGGGTTTTCCTACGAGCAGTACTTC. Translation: CASSRQGFSYEQYF.

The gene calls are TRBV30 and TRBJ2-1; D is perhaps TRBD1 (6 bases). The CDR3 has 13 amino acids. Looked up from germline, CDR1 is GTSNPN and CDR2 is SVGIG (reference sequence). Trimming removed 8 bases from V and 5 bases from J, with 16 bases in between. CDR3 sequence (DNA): TGTGCCAGCTCCCGGGACACCCACAATGAGCAGTTCTTC. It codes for CASSRDTHNEQFF.